In this sample, the clone carrying this TCR beta chain turned up a few times. Template switching, a step in the protocol, added a universal primer site, and cDNA carried unique molecular identifiers. TCRdb used MiXCR to reprocess the 5' RACE reads, holding one entry per CDR3 protein. The table includes hundreds of thousands of distinct CDR3 sequences, roughly 6% detected once. Germline values: CDR1 SGHRS, CDR2 YFSETQ. V was clipped by 5 bases and J by 0 bases, with 10 bases between them. The length of the CDR3 is 14 residues. This specimen comes from a study of identical twins. Material: naive T cells sorted from blood. This clonotype was obtained from a man between 18 and 35 years old in good health. This chain uses TRBV5-1 with TRBJ2-3; D is ambiguous. The CDR3 loop is CASRQNPSTDTQYF. As DNA, the CDR3 is TGCGCCAGCAGACAGAACCCTAGCACAGATACGCAGTATTTT. The full variable domain, rest sourced from reference TRBV5-1 and TRBJ2-3, is KAGVTQTPRYLIKTRGQQVTLSCSPISGHRSVSWYQQTPGQGLQFLFEYFSETQRNKGNFPGRFSGRQFSNSRSEMNVSTLELGDSALYLCASRQNPSTDTQYFGPGTRLTVL.